These 22 T cell receptor beta chains were all obtained from the same sample, sequenced in a study of tumor-infiltrating lymphocytes in primary liver carcinoma. Co-extraction of both nucleic acids (RNA and DNA) used roughly 19-33 mg of unsorted bulk tissue. TCR beta cDNA was made from 500 ng total RNA with a constant-region primer. ARM-PCR was slightly modified, and three nested multiplex PCR rounds with it gave rise to the TCR beta libraries. Running roughly 10 cycles apiece, the first two PCR rounds relied on TRBV1-TRBV30 forward primers together with a C-beta reverse primer. One entry per CDR3 protein, called by TCRdb with MiXCR from the multiplex PCR reads. This table has roughly 57,000 distinct CDR3 sequences, 71% appearing once. The sequenced sample consisted of liver tumor tissue from sampling region 2. The sample's subset: tumor region T2, inferior pole. The receptors originated from a man aged 40-49 years with primary liver carcinoma and hepatitis B virus infection.

The rearrangement links TRBV12-3 or TRBV12-4 to TRBJ2-5; D perhaps matches TRBD1 (5 bases). The CDR3 runs to 14 residues. Trimming left V 5 bases short and J 5 bases short, with 15 bases between. CDR3 residues: CASSQQETHETQYF. The CDR3 region has the DNA TGTGCCAGCAGTCAACAGGAGACACATGAGACCCAGTACTTC.

For this clonotype: At one of its ends the junction is not consistent with the germline gene, which may arise from a read error. CDR3 coding DNA: TGCAGCGTTTCCGCTGGGTGGGGCATGAACACTGAAGTTTTCTTT. This sequence encodes CSVSAGWGMNTEVFF. The genes are TRBV29-1 and TRBJ1-1; D is possibly TRBD1 (5 bases). The CDR3 sequence is 15 residues long. Germline CDR1 SQVTM, CDR2 ANQGSEA.

With respect to this clonotype: A read error is likely, as this CDR3 ends without the conserved phenylalanine or tryptophan. This chain uses TRBV6-1 with TRBJ2-3, with 10 bases aligning to TRBD2. CDR1 MNHNS and CDR2 SASEGT come from the germline V gene. The CDR3 spans 16 residues. The CDR3 nucleotides read TGTGCCAGCACTGAAACAGCGGGGGGGAGGACAGATACGCAGTATTAT. It codes for CASTETAGGRTDTQYY.

A remark on this clonotype: Because it lacks the conserved phenylalanine or tryptophan at the end, this CDR3 is likely a read error. J is TRBJ2-1 and V is TRBV11-2, with TRBD2 matching 9 bases. There are 15 residues in the CDR3. Germline V CDR1 and CDR2: SGHAT, FQNNGV. CDR3 coding DNA: TGTACCAGCAGCTTCGGACTAGCGATAAACAATGAGCAGTTCATC. Protein sequence: CTSSFGLAINNEQFI.

In the case of this clonotype: The junction and the germline gene differ at one end; a read error may be behind it. The chain combines TRBV30 with TRBJ2-1; possible D gene TRBD2, 5 bases. Per germline, CDR1 GTSNPN and CDR2 SVGIG (reference sequence). The CDR3 is 12 residues long. CDR3 coding DNA: TGTGCCTGGAGTCGTCCTAGCAATGAACAGTTCTTC. Its translation is CAWSRPSNEQFF. Supplemented by reference TRBV30 and TRBJ2-1, the full variable domain reads SQTIHQWPATLVQPVGSPLSLECTVEGTSNPNLYWYRQAAGRGLQLLFYSVGIGQISSEVPQNLSASRPQDRQFILSSKKLLLSDSGFYLCAWSRPSNEQFFGPGTRLTVL.

Concerning this clonotype itself: A much bigger clone sits one base away, suggesting this may be a read error. The missing conserved phenylalanine or tryptophan at the end of this CDR3 makes a read error likely. The chain carries TRBV11-2 and TRBJ2-7; a weak D match, TRBD1 (6 bases). The CDR3 has 15 amino acids. CDR1 and CDR2 from the germline V gene are SGHAT and FQNNGV. V lost 2 bases and J lost 5, with 16 bases in between. Here the CDR3 DNA reads TGTGCCAGCAGCTTACGATGGACAGAGGAAAACGAGCAGTACTTA. Its translation is CASSLRWTEENEQYL.

Comment on this clonotype: The conserved final phenylalanine or tryptophan is absent from the CDR3, which likely points to a read error. The chain employs TRBV10-3 and TRBJ2-1, with 7 bases fitting TRBD2. Per the germline V gene, CDR1 is ENHRY and CDR2 is SYGVKD. The CDR3 spans 13 residues. The CDR3 spells CTISERDGGEQFL. In DNA form, the CDR3 reads TGTACCATCAGTGAGCGGGACGGCGGGGAGCAGTTCCTC.

On this clonotype: One end of the junction is discordant with germline, which a read error may explain. The chain recombines TRBV11-2 with TRBJ2-5, with 7 positions matching TRBD2. The CDR3 is 18 residues long. CDR1 SGHAT and CDR2 FQNNGV come from the germline V gene. In DNA form, the CDR3 reads TGTGCCAGCAGTCCTAGCTCAATCCAGGGTACTGGGCGGGAGAACCAGTACTTC. Translating gives CASSPSSIQGTGRENQYF. The variable domain in full, completed from reference TRBV11-2 and TRBJ2-5, reads EAGVAQSPRYKIIEKRQSVAFWCNPISGHATLYWYQQILGQGPKLLIQFQNNGVVDDSQLPKDRFSAERLKGVDSTLKIQPAKLEDSAVYLCASSPSSIQGTGRENQYFGPGTRLLVL.

With respect to this clonotype: Germline is not matched at one junction end, which may reflect a read error. The chain recombines TRBV11-2 with TRBJ1-1, with D hard to call. The CDR3 has 13 amino acids. The germline CDR1 and CDR2 sequences are SGHAT and FQNNGV. Written as DNA, the CDR3 is TGTGCCAACAACTTAGATCAGGTCACTGGAGCTTTCTTT. It specifies CANNLDQVTGAFF.

J is TRBJ2-7 and V is TRBV10-3; 14 bases line up with TRBD2. Germline V gene data show CDR1 as ENHRY and CDR2 as SYGVKD. The CDR3 covers 13 residues. CDR3 sequence: CVTGTSGSYEQYF. The CDR3 nucleotides are TGTGTCACAGGGACTAGCGGGAGTTACGAGCAGTACTTC.

With respect to this clonotype: Since a much larger clone is just one base distant, this may be a read error. This chain links TRBV5-4 with TRBJ2-7; D unclear. The CDR3 is 15 amino acids. Germline V gene data show CDR1 as SGHNT and CDR2 as YYREEE (reference sequence). This chain's CDR3 is CVSSLFGGPSYEQYF. CDR3 DNA: TGTGTCAGCAGCTTGTTCGGTGGCCCCTCCTACGAGCAGTACTTC.

In regard to this clonotype: A much larger clone differs by one base, so this may be a read error. The chain combines TRBV29-1 with TRBJ2-7, with 11 bases that match TRBD2. J was trimmed by 3 bases and V by 6 bases; bases with no gene match: 7. Germline CDR1 reads SQVTM; CDR2 reads ANQGSEA. The CDR3 length is 14 residues. The CDR3 DNA reads as TGCAGCGTGACATTCGGGACTAGCGGCTACGAGCAGTACTTC. Its protein product is CSVTFGTSGYEQYF.

The rearrangement links TRBV6-5 to TRBJ1-1, with 8 positions matching TRBD1. V lost 4 bases and J lost 8; bases outside the gene matches: 9. Germline V gene sequence: CDR1 MNHEY, CDR2 SVGAGI. The CDR3 contains 14 residues. DNA for the CDR3: TGTGCCAGCAGTTGTCAGGGGGCCTACGCAGAAGCTTTCTTT. It encodes CASSCQGAYAEAFF.

This clonotype was observed a few times. This may be a read error, as it is one base from a much larger clone. This chain joins TRBV5-1 and TRBJ1-2, with 7 positions matching TRBD1. The CDR3 loop spans 13 amino acids. Germline V gene sequence: CDR1 SGHRS, CDR2 YFSETQ. Losses at the gene ends were 6 bases for V and 1 base for J; bases not matched to a gene: 3. The CDR3 DNA is TGCGCCAGCAAGGGGGCCCTTAACTATGGCTACACCTTC. Translating gives CASKGALNYGYTF.

A single count supports this clonotype. The chain links TRBV5-8 to TRBJ2-1; TRBD1 matches 10 bases. Trimming removed 8 bases from V and 7 bases from J; junction bases left unmatched: 12. CDR1 and CDR2 from the germline V gene are SGHTS and YDEGEE. This CDR3 comprises 15 residues. The CDR3 protein is CASILGGQGTNEQFF. In DNA form, the CDR3 reads TGTGCCAGTATCCTGGGGGGACAGGGGACAAATGAGCAGTTCTTC. Using reference TRBV5-8 and TRBJ2-1 for the parts outside the CDR3, the full variable domain is EAGVTQSPTHLIKTRGQQATLRCSPISGHTSVYWYQQALGLGLQFLLWYDEGEERNRGNFPPRFSGRQFPNYSSELNVNALELEDSALYLCASILGGQGTNEQFFGPGTRLTVL.

This chain uses TRBV29-1 with TRBJ2-3, with 8 bases matching TRBD1. Germline V lookup: CDR1 SQVTM, CDR2 ANQGSEA. The CDR3 consists of 16 residues. With 4 bases clipped from V and 3 bases from J, the junction kept 12 bases outside the gene matches. The CDR3 protein is CSVGGTGQGNTDTQYF. CDR3 nucleotide sequence: TGCAGCGTTGGGGGGACCGGACAGGGTAATACAGATACGCAGTATTTT.

The genes are TRBV6-1 and TRBJ2-7, with 10 bases that match TRBD2. This CDR3 spans 13 amino acids. Germline V CDR1 and CDR2: MNHNS, SASEGT. The V segment lost 6 bases and the J segment 3 bases; nucleotides outside the gene matches: 2. CDR3 loop: CASSGLAVYEQYF. The CDR3 DNA follows: TGTGCCAGCAGCGGACTAGCGGTCTACGAGCAGTACTTC.

As regards this clonotype: A much larger clone differs from this one at a single base, so this may be a read error. The chain couples TRBV5-1 to TRBJ2-3; TRBD2 matches at 12 bases. CDR3 length equals 16 residues. The germline CDR1 and CDR2 sequences are SGHRS and YFSETQ. This chain's CDR3 is CAISLVTSGSADTQYF. As DNA, the CDR3 is TGCGCCATCAGCTTGGTGACTAGCGGGAGCGCAGATACGCAGTATTTT.

Comment on this clonotype: Germline and junction disagree at one end, which may indicate a read error. The chain carries TRBV6-5 and TRBJ1-2; the match to TRBD1 covers 7 bases. This CDR3 region has 14 residues. Germline CDR1 MNHEY, CDR2 SVGAGI. CDR3 DNA: TGTGACAGCAGTCCTCCTTCAGGGGGCTATGGCTACACCTTC. It translates to CDSSPPSGGYGYTF.

Details on this clonotype: At one end the junction does not follow the germline gene, possibly because of a read error. J is TRBJ2-2 and V is TRBV11-2; D is perhaps TRBD1 or TRBD2 (6 bases each). Germline V gene sequence: CDR1 SGHAT, CDR2 FQNNGV. There are 17 residues in the CDR3. DNA of the CDR3: TGTGCCAGCAGCTTAGCATTAGGGGGGACGAACACCGGGGAGCTATTTTTC. Encoded protein: CASSLALGGTNTGELFF.

CDR3 residues: CASSLAGGAPGNEQFF. The DNA for the CDR3 is TGTGCCAGCAGCTTGGCGGGGGGAGCACCGGGCAATGAGCAGTTCTTC. The rearrangement uses TRBV5-4 and TRBJ2-1; 7 bases are a match to TRBD2. The CDR3 loop spans 16 amino acids. The germline V gene has CDR1 SGHNT and CDR2 YYREEE (reference sequence). After removal of 0 bases from V and 6 bases from J, the junction contained 9 bases not matched to a gene.

At least ten counts were recorded for this clonotype. The chain is built from TRBV25-1 and TRBJ2-1; TRBD1 matches at 10 bases. J was trimmed by 9 bases and V by 1 base; bases with no gene match: 9. The CDR3 has 16 residues. Germline V lookup: CDR1 MGHDK, CDR2 SYGVNS. In DNA, the CDR3 is TGTGCCAGCAGTGAATCAACGATCCGGGACAGGGGTGAGCAGTTCTTC. Encoded protein: CASSESTIRDRGEQFF.